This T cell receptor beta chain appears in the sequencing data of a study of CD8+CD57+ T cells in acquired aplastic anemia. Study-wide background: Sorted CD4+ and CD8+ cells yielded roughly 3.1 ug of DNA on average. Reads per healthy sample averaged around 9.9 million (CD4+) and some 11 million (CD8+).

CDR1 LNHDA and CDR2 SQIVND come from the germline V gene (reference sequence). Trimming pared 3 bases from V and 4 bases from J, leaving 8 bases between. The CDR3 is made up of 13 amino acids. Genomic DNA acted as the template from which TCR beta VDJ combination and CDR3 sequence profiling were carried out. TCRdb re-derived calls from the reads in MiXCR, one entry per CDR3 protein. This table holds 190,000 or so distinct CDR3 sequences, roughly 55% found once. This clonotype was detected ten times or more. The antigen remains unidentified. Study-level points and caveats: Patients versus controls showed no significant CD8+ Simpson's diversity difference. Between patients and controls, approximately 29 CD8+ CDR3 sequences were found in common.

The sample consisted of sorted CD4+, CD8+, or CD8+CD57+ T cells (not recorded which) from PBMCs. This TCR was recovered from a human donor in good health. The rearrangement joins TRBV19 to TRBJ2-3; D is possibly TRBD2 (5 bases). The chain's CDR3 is CASSIGGADTQYF. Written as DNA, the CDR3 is TGTGCCAGTAGTATCGGAGGCGCAGATACGCAGTATTTT.